Each of the 27 T cell receptor beta chains below was sequenced from the same sample in a study of blood T cell repertoires in COVID-19. Measured with immunoSEQ multiplex PCR; TCRdb has only the in-frame clones, and not every one. The sample yields over 250,000 clones, 75% to 90% seen once. The sample taken for sequencing was PBMCs or T cells enriched from blood (not recorded which). These receptors originate from a woman younger than 35 who had recovered from COVID-19.

CDR3 protein: CASSLGGSNEQFF. In DNA form, the CDR3 reads TGTGCCAGCAGTTTAGGCGGGAGCAATGAGCAGTTCTTC. The rearrangement uses TRBV27 and TRBJ2-1, with 7 bases fitting TRBD2. The J segment lost 6 bases and the V segment lost 2 bases, leaving 1 base of the junction unmatched. This CDR3 contains 13 residues. CDR1 and CDR2 from the germline V gene are MNHEY and SMNVEV (reference sequence).

This chain connects TRBV5-5 to TRBJ2-1, with 15 bases fitting TRBD2. CDR3 length: 20 residues. V shed 1 base and J 0 bases; nucleotides not matched to a gene: 8. The germline CDR1 and CDR2 sequences are SGHKS and YYEKEE (reference sequence). The CDR3 DNA reads TGTGCCAGCAGCTTGCTACCCGGGACTAGCGGGGGGAGCTCCTACAATGAGCAGTTCTTC. It encodes CASSLLPGTSGGSSYNEQFF.

CDR3 in amino acids: CASSRRQGENEQYF. The DNA for the CDR3 is TGTGCCAGCAGCCGAAGACAGGGGGAAAACGAGCAGTACTTC. This chain connects TRBV5-5 to TRBJ2-7, with 9 nucleotides matching TRBD1. This CDR3 has 14 residues. Germline V lookup: CDR1 SGHKS, CDR2 YYEKEE (reference sequence). The V segment lost 4 bases and the J segment 5 bases; nucleotides outside the gene matches: 7.

The V gene is TRBV6-2 or TRBV6-3, the J gene TRBJ1-3; D gene uncertain. Trimming shortened V by 4 bases and J by 0 bases, and 7 bases separated the two germline ends. CDR1 is MNHEY, CDR2 SVGEGT, per germline. The CDR3 is made up of 14 amino acids. CDR3 DNA: TGTGCCAGCAGTTTTTTCAGCTCTGGAAACACCATATATTTT. It encodes CASSFFSSGNTIYF.

The chain recombines TRBV20-1 with TRBJ1-1; maybe TRBD1 (6 bases). The CDR3 has 11 amino acids. Trimming took off 6 bases at V and 6 bases at J, with 11 bases between the two ends. Germline V gene sequence: CDR1 DFQATT, CDR2 SNEGSKA (reference sequence). As DNA, the CDR3 is TGCAGTGCGTACAGGGTCGCTGAAGCTTTCTTT. This encodes CSAYRVAEAFF.

This clone was seen just once. The chain uses TRBV7-9 and TRBJ1-4; D is ambiguous. Germline-derived CDR1 and CDR2 are SEHNR and FQNEAQ (reference sequence). CDR3 length equals 15 residues. Trimming left V 3 bases short and J 5 bases short, with 13 bases between. CDR3 DNA: TGTGCCAGCAGCTTTCTCCGGGGTGGAAATGAAAAACTGTTTTTT. This sequence encodes CASSFLRGGNEKLFF.

This chain uses TRBV6-1 with TRBJ1-5; perhaps TRBD1 as D (6 bases). CDR3 length: 17 residues. Germline CDR1 is MNHNS and CDR2 is SASEGT. The germline V and J ends were trimmed by 0 bases and 5 bases, with 17 bases remaining between them. The CDR3 nucleotides are TGTGCCAGCAGTGAAGCGCGGGGGGCGGAGGTATATCAGCCCCAGCATTTT. Translating gives CASSEARGAEVYQPQHF.

The chain employs TRBV14 and TRBJ1-3, with TRBD1 matching over 8 bases. CDR1 SGHDN and CDR2 FVKESK come from the germline V gene. With V trimmed by 4 bases and J by 8 bases, 7 bases remained unmatched. CDR3 length: 14 residues. The chain's CDR3 is CASSRDRGRDTIYF. The CDR3 region has the DNA TGTGCCAGCAGCCGCGACAGGGGACGGGACACCATATATTTT.

Written as DNA, the CDR3 is TGTGCCAGCTCACCACCGGTGGGACAGGGGGCACCTAACTATGGCTACACCTTC. Its translation: CASSPPVGQGAPNYGYTF. This rearrangement joins TRBV18 to TRBJ1-2, with 12 nucleotides matching TRBD1. V was pared by 0 bases and J by 0 bases, with 5 bases of the junction left unmatched. There are 18 residues in the CDR3. The V gene's germline CDR1 is KGHSH and CDR2 LQKENI.

The CDR3 sequence: CASSSGFTGELFF. As DNA, the CDR3 is TGTGCCAGCTCTAGCGGGTTCACCGGGGAGCTGTTTTTT. The V call is TRBV9, the J call TRBJ2-2; 8 positions agree with TRBD2. Germline V gene sequence: CDR1 SGDLS, CDR2 YYNGEE. J lost 4 bases, V lost 7 bases, and 3 bases had no gene match. The CDR3 contains 13 residues.

The chain carries TRBV5-4 and TRBJ2-7, with 9 bases matching TRBD1. The CDR3 length is 15 residues. J was trimmed by 2 bases and V by 3 bases; bases with no gene match: 6. CDR1 SGHNT and CDR2 YYREEE come from the germline V gene (reference sequence). The CDR3 sequence is CASSSNRDRAYEQYF. Written as DNA, the CDR3 is TGTGCCAGCAGCTCCAACCGGGACAGGGCCTACGAGCAGTACTTC.

This clone was seen more than once but under ten times. J is TRBJ2-1 and V is TRBV18; weak D call: TRBD2 (6 bases). The germline V and J ends were trimmed by 5 bases and 2 bases, with 13 bases remaining between them. The germline V gene has CDR1 KGHSH and CDR2 LQKENI. This CDR3 region has 15 residues. The CDR3 DNA reads TGTGCCAGCTCATCCCTAGCGCCCCCCTACAATGAGCAGTTCTTC. Its protein product is CASSSLAPPYNEQFF.

This chain joins TRBV29-1 and TRBJ2-7, with TRBD1 matching over 7 bases. Looked up from germline, CDR1 is SQVTM and CDR2 is ANQGSEA. The CDR3 length is 14 residues. J was trimmed by 0 bases and V by 6 bases; bases with no gene match: 8. The CDR3 DNA reads TGCAGCGTCCCAGGACAGGAAAACTCCTACGAGCAGTACTTC. This translates into CSVPGQENSYEQYF.

This chain links TRBV30 with TRBJ1-2; maybe TRBD1 (6 bases). This CDR3 comprises 15 residues. From germline, CDR1 is GTSNPN and CDR2 SVGIG (reference sequence). The V and J ends lost 3 bases and 0 bases respectively, with 14 bases between them. The CDR3 DNA reads as TGTGCCTGGAGGCCCCAGGGGTGGCCTAACTATGGCTACACCTTC. Its translation: CAWRPQGWPNYGYTF.

V usage is TRBV9 and J usage is TRBJ1-6, with 7 bases aligning to TRBD1. V lost 4 bases to trimming and J lost 7 bases; unmatched junction nucleotides: 5. This CDR3 is built from 14 residues. CDR1 is SGDLS and CDR2 is YYNGEE in the germline V gene. The CDR3 bases are TGTGCCAGCAGCCCCCGACAGGGAAATTCACCCCTCCACTTT. It codes for CASSPRQGNSPLHF.

The V and J genes are TRBV4-1 and TRBJ2-2, with 7 nucleotides matching TRBD1. Per the germline V gene, CDR1 is MGHRA and CDR2 is YSYEKL. The CDR3 is 15 amino acids. V dropped 4 bases and J dropped 2; count of bases not matched to a gene: 4. The CDR3 here is CASSPGTDNTGELFF. The CDR3 nucleotides are TGCGCCAGCAGCCCCGGGACAGACAACACCGGGGAGCTGTTTTTT.

This clone showed up just a few times. The chain uses TRBV5-4 and TRBJ1-1, with TRBD1 identical over 8 bases. Germline trimming cut 4 bases from V and 4 bases from J; bases unmatched to any gene: 3. The CDR3 covers 13 residues. Germline CDR1 is SGHNT and CDR2 is YYREEE (reference sequence). The CDR3 region is CASSRQGRTEAFF. DNA for the CDR3: TGTGCCAGCAGCAGACAGGGGCGCACTGAAGCTTTCTTT. Using reference TRBV5-4 and TRBJ1-1 for the parts outside the CDR3, the full variable domain is ETGVTQSPTHLIKTRGQQVTLRCSSQSGHNTVSWYQQALGQGPQFIFQYYREEENGRGNFPPRFSGLQFPNYSSELNVNALELDDSALYLCASSRQGRTEAFFGQGTRLTVV.

This chain links TRBV11-2 with TRBJ1-6; TRBD1 agrees at 8 bases. This CDR3 has 17 amino acids. Trimming at V came to 5 bases and at J to 6 bases, leaving 12 bases not matched to a gene. The V gene's germline CDR1 is SGHAT and CDR2 FQNNGV. The CDR3, as DNA: TGTGCCAGCAGCCCCCGAGACAGGGGTCTTGGTAATTCACCCCTCCACTTT. Amino acids: CASSPRDRGLGNSPLHF.

The chain recombines TRBV11-3 with TRBJ2-1, with D possibly matching TRBD2 (7 bases). CDR3 length: 14 residues. Trimming stripped 5 bases from V and 5 bases from J, with 13 bases between. The germline gives CDR1 SGHNT, CDR2 YENEEA. The CDR3 reads CASSRGAVNNEQFF. The CDR3 coding sequence is TGTGCCAGCAGCCGGGGGGCCGTAAACAATGAGCAGTTCTTC.

This chain uses TRBV15 with TRBJ1-1; D remains ambiguous. Trimming cost V 0 bases and J 7 bases, with 9 bases left between them. The germline gives CDR1 LNHNV, CDR2 YYDKDF (reference sequence). CDR3 length equals 13 residues. The CDR3 spells CATSRDRVGEAFF. In nucleotides, the CDR3 is TGTGCCACCAGCAGAGATCGGGTGGGTGAAGCTTTCTTT.

The chain is built from TRBV5-1 and TRBJ2-3, with 9 bases that match TRBD2. CDR1 and CDR2 (germline): SGHRS, YFSETQ. J lost 8 bases, V lost 0 bases, and 13 bases had no gene match. This CDR3 comprises 17 residues. The CDR3 protein is CASSLGSRTSGYVTQYF. CDR3 bases: TGCGCCAGCAGCTTGGGGTCCAGAACTAGCGGGTACGTTACGCAGTATTTT.

J is TRBJ2-5 and V is TRBV7-8, with D perhaps TRBD1 (6 bases). The CDR3 covers 14 residues. Germline V gene sequence: CDR1 SGHVS, CDR2 FQNEAQ. V was trimmed by 5 bases and J by 4 bases, leaving 14 bases between them. The CDR3 is CASSPGAGVETQYF. The DNA for the CDR3 is TGTGCCAGCAGCCCAGGGGCGGGTGTAGAGACCCAGTACTTC.

This clone showed up just once. V is TRBV6-4 and J is TRBJ1-2; tentatively, D is TRBD1 (6 bases). The V end lost 2 bases, the J end lost 8 bases, and 9 bases lay between the germline ends. Germline V CDR1 and CDR2: MRHNA, SNTAGT. This CDR3 is built from 12 residues. The CDR3 loop reads CASSDAGEGYTF. CDR3 bases: TGTGCCAGCAGTGACGCAGGGGAAGGCTACACCTTC.

The genes are TRBV11-2 and TRBJ1-3; D is undetermined. This CDR3 spans 15 amino acids. The germline V gene has CDR1 SGHAT and CDR2 FQNNGV. V was cut by 5 bases and J by 4 bases, with 15 bases left in between. CDR3 sequence: CASSRLGNGGNTIYF. CDR3 nucleotides: TGTGCCAGCAGCCGGCTCGGGAATGGGGGAAACACCATATATTTT.

The chain uses TRBV29-1 and TRBJ2-5; 9 nucleotides align to TRBD1. Germline V CDR1 and CDR2: SQVTM, ANQGSEA. This CDR3 is 14 amino acids long. With V trimmed by 7 bases and J by 4 bases, 10 bases remained unmatched. CDR3 protein: CSALGGQGGETQYF. The CDR3 coding sequence is TGCAGCGCCTTAGGGGGACAGGGAGGAGAGACCCAGTACTTC.

The rearrangement links TRBV4-2 to TRBJ1-2; possibly TRBD1 for D (5 bases). The CDR3 has 17 residues. Per the germline V gene, CDR1 is LGHNA and CDR2 is YNFKEQ. The ends were cut back, 0 bases at V and 1 base at J, with 15 bases in the middle. CDR3 sequence (DNA): TGTGCCAGCAGCCAAGATCAGGAAGGGGATAGTAACTATGGCTACACCTTC. Its protein product is CASSQDQEGDSNYGYTF.

The chain combines TRBV29-1 with TRBJ1-1; the D gene is possibly TRBD1 (6 bases). The V end lost 1 base, the J end lost 5 bases, and 14 bases lay between the germline ends. The germline gives CDR1 SQVTM, CDR2 ANQGSEA. This CDR3 spans 14 amino acids. DNA for the CDR3: TGCAGCGTTGAAGGCCCGGCCACAGGGACTGAAGCTTTCTTT. This translates into CSVEGPATGTEAFF.